The clone carrying this TCR beta chain was counted between two and nine times. Antigen: not known. TCRdb redid the calling of the RT-PCR reads with MiXCR, one entry per CDR3 protein. This table has 630,000 or so distinct CDR3 sequences, 15% to 18% appearing once. This CDR3 contains 13 residues. V dropped 6 bases and J dropped 7; count of bases not matched to a gene: 3. The data were taken from a study of response to subunit inactivated influenza vaccine. General study results and limits: Each seasonal flu vaccination may recruit only limited new T cells, authors suggested.

Material: PBMCs from blood, obtained 11 to 12 days after vaccination. The gene calls are TRBV12-3 or TRBV12-4 and TRBJ1-6, with 7 bases identical to TRBD1. The origin of this receptor is a man aged 45-65 years who received an inactivated influenza vaccine. The CDR3 DNA is TGTGCCAGCAGGACAGGGCAGAATTCACCCCTCCACTTT. This gives the protein CASRTGQNSPLHF.